The clone carrying this T cell receptor (beta chain) was counted between two and nine times. The antigen remains unidentified. The data derive from a study of identical twins. Template switching added a universal primer site; cDNA carried unique molecular identifiers. TCRdb re-called the 5' RACE reads through MiXCR, storing one row per CDR3 protein. This sample has around 450,000 distinct CDR3 sequences, with more than 13% found just once. Whole-study results and caveats: Beta out-of-frame sequences showed weaker excess twin sharing. Fewer insertions were carried by abundant cord blood beta clonotypes, but none was seen in memory repertoires. For out-of-frame alpha sequences shared by twins, low generation probability was in excess.

The CDR3 runs to 17 residues. From germline, CDR1 is LGHDT and CDR2 YNNKEL (reference sequence). V gave up 1 base and J gave up 0 bases, with 13 bases separating them. These data were also reused for a study on yellow fever vaccine responses in identical twins.

The rearrangement joins TRBV3-1 to TRBJ1-5, with a weak D call TRBD1 (5 bases). The sequence derives from a woman aged 18-29 years in good health. The source material was CD4+ T cells sorted from blood. This CDR3 is CASSQAQGVNSNQPQHF. CDR3 nucleotides: TGTGCCAGCAGCCAAGCCCAGGGAGTTAATAGCAATCAGCCCCAGCATTTT.